The following is a T cell receptor beta chain sequence with its context. What it binds is unknown. The sample comes from a study of cytomegalovirus exposure and HLA in healthy donors. In the study overall: There were nearly 120 million unique TCR beta sequences, drawn from about 180 million T cells, in an earlier analysis.

CDR3 length equals 14 residues. Per germline, CDR1 SGHTA and CDR2 FQGNSA. Deletions cut 4 bases from V and 2 bases from J, with 9 bases between. Notes on the study in general: It has been reported that TCR beta sequences accurately predicted the HLA-A and HLA-B alleles of most subjects.

13 Jbeta primers and 60 Vbeta primers were used for the PCR. Sequencing was performed with immunoSEQ multiplex PCR; in TCRdb, only in-frame clones are kept and a portion is missing. The sample yields fewer than 120,000 clones, about 80% seen once. The sequencing input was PBMCs. This rearrangement joins TRBV7-2 to TRBJ1-3, with TRBD1 as a possible D gene (5 bases). This clonotype was obtained from a woman aged 55-69 years in good health and CMV-seropositive. CDR3 sequence: CASSSQGTGNTIYF. In DNA, the CDR3 is TGTGCCAGCAGCTCCCAGGGTACTGGAAACACCATATATTTT.